The clone carrying this TCR beta chain was found a few times. The source of the sample is a study of blood T cell repertoires in COVID-19. Study-level information: Whether acute or convalescent, the COVID-19 samples came from the United States, Italy and Spain.

Original processing methods: Amplified reference gene primers provided the basis for estimating nucleated cell counts. Only in-frame clones appear in the TCRdb table, and some are missing; sequencing was by immunoSEQ multiplex PCR. V, J and clone size reflect that table, while D and trimming were determined from the DNA. The data hold some 69,000 clones, with approximately 75% observed a single time. V was pared by 6 bases and J by 2 bases, with 7 bases between. This CDR3 is 14 amino acids long. Germline assignment: CDR1 KGHDR and CDR2 SFDVKD. The sequenced material came from peripheral blood. The TCR comes from a human donor in a cohort sampled during active COVID-19. V is TRBV24-1 and J is TRBJ2-6; no clear D. CDR3 bases: TGTGCCACCAGTTGGAGCACTGGGGCCAACGTCCTGACTTTC. Translated: CATSWSTGANVLTF.